These 27 T cell receptor beta chains were all obtained from the same sample, sequenced in a study of cytomegalovirus exposure and HLA in healthy donors. Use of 60 Vbeta and 13 Jbeta primers characterized the PCR. Assay: immunoSEQ multiplex PCR; the TCRdb copy retains only in-frame clones and omits some. The data hold over 150,000 clones, with 75% observed a single time. Sequencing was done on a sample of PBMCs. The receptors shown here come from a male donor in good health and CMV-seronegative.

This clone was counted once. The CDR3 DNA reads TGTGCCAGCAGTCTTCCCTCCAGGGGCTGGGCAGATACGCAGTATTTT. Translation gives CASSLPSRGWADTQYF. The chain recombines TRBV28 with TRBJ2-3, with D perhaps TRBD1 (6 bases). From germline, CDR1 is MDHEN and CDR2 SYDVKM. The germline V and J ends were trimmed by 5 bases and 4 bases, with 19 bases remaining between them. The CDR3 is 16 amino acids.

This clone has only a few counts. The rearrangement uses TRBV5-1 and TRBJ1-6; D possibly corresponds to TRBD1 (5 bases). CDR3 length: 14 residues. V was trimmed by 3 bases and J by 8 bases, leaving 12 bases between them. Germline V gives CDR1 SGHRS, CDR2 YFSETQ. This chain's CDR3 is CASSSGPGDSPLHF. The CDR3 DNA follows: TGCGCCAGCAGCTCCGGACCGGGGGATTCACCCCTCCACTTT.

The chain employs TRBV28 and TRBJ2-1; 8 nucleotides align to TRBD1. V was pared by 4 bases and J by 1 base, with 3 bases of the junction left unmatched. Germline V gene lookup returns CDR1 MDHEN and CDR2 SYDVKM. The CDR3 has 15 amino acids. The CDR3 protein is CASSSGQGSYNEQFF. The CDR3 nucleotides are TGTGCCAGCAGTTCCGGACAGGGTTCCTACAATGAGCAGTTCTTC.

This CDR3 is CAWSDGYAVSTIYF. DNA of the CDR3: TGTGCCTGGAGTGACGGGTATGCGGTATCCACCATATATTTT. The rearrangement uses TRBV30 and TRBJ1-3; D is undetermined. Germline V gene data show CDR1 as GTSNPN and CDR2 as SVGIG (reference sequence). Trimming cost V 1 base and J 9 bases, with 16 bases left between them. The CDR3 is 14 amino acids.

This chain links TRBV5-6 with TRBJ2-7; D is perhaps TRBD1 (6 bases). CDR3 size: 13 residues. Trimming took off 4 bases at V and 5 bases at J, with 13 bases between the two ends. CDR1 and CDR2 (germline): SGHDT, YYEEEE. The CDR3 reads CASSDRPENEQYF. The CDR3, as DNA: TGTGCCAGCAGCGACAGGCCTGAGAACGAGCAGTACTTC.

The chain has TRBV7-8 and TRBJ1-2; D remains unclear. Germline CDR1 and CDR2: SGHVS and FQNEAQ. This CDR3 has 12 residues. Trimming removed 0 bases at V and 8 bases at J, with 7 bases between. Written as DNA, the CDR3 is TGTGCCAGCAGCTTAGCGGAGGGCGGCTACACCTTC. Translation gives CASSLAEGGYTF.

This clone has more than one count but fewer than ten. The gene calls are TRBV9 and TRBJ2-1; D is undetermined. The V end was cut by 2 bases, the J end by 3 bases, with 6 bases between. CDR3 length: 13 amino acids. Per germline, CDR1 SGDLS and CDR2 YYNGEE. The CDR3 region is CASSVPGYNEQFF. The CDR3 bases are TGTGCCAGCAGCGTGCCCGGCTACAATGAGCAGTTCTTC.

The V gene is TRBV6-1, the J gene TRBJ1-2; tentatively, D is TRBD1 (6 bases). The CDR3 is 15 residues long. The germline V gene encodes CDR1 MNHNS and CDR2 SASEGT. Trimming shortened V by 6 bases and J by 4 bases, and 18 bases separated the two germline ends. The chain's CDR3 is CASSASGGAIYGYTF. CDR3 coding DNA: TGTGCCAGCAGCGCCTCGGGGGGGGCCATCTATGGCTACACCTTC.

The chain has TRBV5-1 and TRBJ2-1; 8 nucleotides agree with TRBD2. CDR1 and CDR2 (germline): SGHRS, YFSETQ. J lost 6 bases, V lost 3 bases, and 14 bases had no gene match. The CDR3 spans 17 residues. The CDR3 loop is CASSYTFSGTLLNEQFF. The CDR3 DNA sequence: TGCGCCAGCAGCTACACATTTAGCGGGACCCTCCTCAATGAGCAGTTCTTC.

The chain has TRBV11-1 and TRBJ2-7; D possibly corresponds to TRBD1 (6 bases). The germline gives CDR1 SGHAT, CDR2 FQDESV (reference sequence). This CDR3 is built from 15 residues. Trimming removed 3 bases from V and 6 bases from J, with 18 bases in between. The CDR3 coding sequence is TGTGCCAGCAGCTTGGGCAGGGGCCTACTGGGCGAGCAGTACTTC. This encodes CASSLGRGLLGEQYF.

The genes are TRBV10-3 and TRBJ2-3; TRBD1 matches at 10 bases. This CDR3 is built from 16 residues. Germline CDR1 ENHRY, CDR2 SYGVKD. The junction had 8 bases not matched to a gene; V was cut back by 3 bases and J by 5 bases. CDR3 bases: TGTGCCATCAGTGACCCCGGGACAGGGGCCGGAGATACGCAGTATTTT. This gives the protein CAISDPGTGAGDTQYF.

J is TRBJ1-5 and V is TRBV7-9; 7 bases fit TRBD1. This CDR3 comprises 15 residues. CDR1 is SEHNR and CDR2 is FQNEAQ in the germline V gene (reference sequence). With V trimmed by 5 bases and J by 4 bases, 8 bases remained unmatched. This CDR3 reads CASSLNGDSNQPQHF. The CDR3 coding sequence is TGTGCCAGCAGCCTAAACGGGGACAGTAATCAGCCCCAGCATTTT.

V is TRBV9 and J is TRBJ1-3, with D unclear. The germline CDR1 and CDR2 sequences are SGDLS and YYNGEE. This CDR3 region has 14 residues. With 2 bases removed from V and 6 bases from J, the gap between germline ends came to 12 bases. The CDR3 reads CASSVSGDENTIYF. The CDR3 DNA follows: TGTGCCAGCAGCGTTTCCGGGGATGAAAACACCATATATTTT.

This clone was seen a single time. This chain joins TRBV7-2 and TRBJ2-5, with 10 nucleotides matching TRBD2. With 1 base clipped from V and 0 bases from J, the junction kept 8 bases outside the gene matches. The CDR3 has 18 amino acids. Germline assignment: CDR1 SGHTA and CDR2 FQGNSA. CDR3 coding DNA: TGTGCCAGCAGCTTAGGTCCACTAGCGGGGCCGTACCAAGAGACCCAGTACTTC. It translates to CASSLGPLAGPYQETQYF.

This clone was seen a few times. V usage is TRBV2 and J usage is TRBJ2-6; 7 bases are a match to TRBD2. The CDR3 covers 11 residues. V dropped 3 bases and J dropped 18; count of bases not matched to a gene: 5. The germline CDR1 and CDR2 sequences are SNHLY and FYNNEI. The CDR3 region is CASSDIWEGTF. For the CDR3, the DNA is TGTGCCAGCAGTGATATCTGGGAGGGGACTTTC.

The V and J genes are TRBV19 and TRBJ1-5; 10 bases fit TRBD1. CDR3 length equals 14 residues. Germline V gene sequence: CDR1 LNHDA, CDR2 SQIVND (reference sequence). V lost 8 bases to trimming and J lost 8 bases; unmatched junction nucleotides: 9. CDR3 nucleotide sequence: TGTGCCAGTGGGAAGACAGGGGGCGCAGAGCCCCAGCATTTT. Amino acids: CASGKTGGAEPQHF.

This clone was observed a few times. The chain links TRBV28 to TRBJ1-4, with TRBD1 as a possible D gene (6 bases). Looked up from germline, CDR1 is MDHEN and CDR2 is SYDVKM. This CDR3 spans 16 amino acids. Trimming removed 10 bases from V and 8 bases from J, with 26 bases in between. CDR3 nucleotide sequence: TGTGCCACCGCGCGGTGGGGGCGTATAGTGCAAGAAAAACTGTTTTTT. Amino acids: CATARWGRIVQEKLFF.

In regard to this clone: The same CDR3 can be traced to other DNA sequences in this sample. The V and J genes are TRBV28 and TRBJ1-2; D is uncertain. V was shortened by 3 bases and J by 4 bases, with 6 bases between the two germline ends. The length of the CDR3 is 12 residues. Germline CDR1 and CDR2: MDHEN and SYDVKM. The CDR3 reads CASSLRGYGYTF. CDR3 DNA sequence: TGTGCCAGCAGTTTGCGGGGCTATGGCTACACCTTC.

The V and J genes are TRBV6-1 and TRBJ1-2, with 11 nucleotides matching TRBD1. V shed 0 bases and J 3 bases; nucleotides not matched to a gene: 3. The CDR3 has 16 residues. CDR1 is MNHNS, CDR2 SASEGT, per germline. The CDR3 reads CASSEARTGGDYGYTF. The CDR3 bases are TGTGCCAGCAGTGAAGCCCGGACAGGGGGCGACTATGGCTACACCTTC.

Of note for this clone: An end of the junction differs from the germline gene, which may be a read error. The chain combines TRBV30 with TRBJ2-7, with 13 bases matching TRBD2. Germline CDR1 reads GTSNPN; CDR2 reads SVGIG (reference sequence). The CDR3 consists of 14 residues. The CDR3 is CAWRPRLAGGHRRF. The CDR3 DNA reads TGTGCCTGGAGACCCCGACTAGCGGGAGGCCACCGCCGATTC. Supplemented by reference TRBV30 and TRBJ2-7, the full variable domain reads SQTIHQWPATLVQPVGSPLSLECTVEGTSNPNLYWYRQAAGRGLQLLFYSVGIGQISSEVPQNLSASRPQDRQFILSSKKLLLSDSGFYLCAWRPRLAGGHRRFGPGTRLTVT.

The table lists this clone with a few counts. The J gene is TRBJ1-1, the V gene TRBV30; 7 positions agree with TRBD1. Trimming at V came to 5 bases and at J to 3 bases, leaving 3 bases not matched to a gene. The CDR3 extends over 12 amino acids. Germline V gene lookup returns CDR1 GTSNPN and CDR2 SVGIG (reference sequence). CDR3: CAWGGQYTEAFF. The CDR3 DNA follows: TGTGCCTGGGGGGGACAGTACACTGAAGCTTTCTTT.

The CDR3 DNA reads as TGTGCCAGTAGTATTTCGACAGGGGGCTATGGCTACACCTTC. Its translation: CASSISTGGYGYTF. The rearrangement links TRBV19 to TRBJ1-2; TRBD1 matches at 9 bases. Germline V gives CDR1 LNHDA, CDR2 SQIVND (reference sequence). This CDR3 contains 14 residues. Trimming took 3 bases from V and 4 from J; bases not matched to a gene: 3.

V gene TRBV4-1 combines with J gene TRBJ1-2, with 7 bases that match TRBD1. This CDR3 comprises 18 residues. Germline V gene data show CDR1 as MGHRA and CDR2 as YSYEKL. V shed 3 bases and J 0 bases; nucleotides not matched to a gene: 13. The CDR3 loop is CASSHSSGQTFSNYGYTF. The CDR3 nucleotides are TGCGCCAGCAGCCACTCCTCGGGACAGACCTTTTCTAACTATGGCTACACCTTC.

The V gene is TRBV28, the J gene TRBJ2-1, with 8 bases that match TRBD1. The germline gives CDR1 MDHEN, CDR2 SYDVKM. The CDR3 spans 16 residues. Trimming cost V 8 bases and J 2 bases; bases outside gene matches: 11. The CDR3 DNA reads as TGTGCCAGCCGACTCGGACAGGGACGGACCTACAATGAGCAGTTCTTC. As protein: CASRLGQGRTYNEQFF.

The CDR3 nucleotides read TGTGCCAGCAGTTTATCACAGGGTGCTTCCTACAATGAGCAGTTCTTC. This codes for CASSLSQGASYNEQFF. The V call is TRBV28, the J call TRBJ2-1; a possible D gene is TRBD1 (6 bases). V lost 1 base to trimming and J lost 1 base, with 11 bases between them. CDR1 is MDHEN, CDR2 SYDVKM, per germline. The CDR3 loop spans 16 amino acids.

J is TRBJ1-1 and V is TRBV6-5; no firm D call. The V end was cut by 5 bases, the J end by 2 bases, with 9 bases between. Germline V lookup: CDR1 MNHEY, CDR2 SVGAGI. This CDR3 is built from 13 residues. In DNA, the CDR3 is TGTGCCAGCAGTATCGGGAGCAACACTGAAGCTTTCTTT. The encoded protein is CASSIGSNTEAFF.

The V and J genes are TRBV7-2 and TRBJ2-5, with D unclear. Trimming took off 4 bases at V and 5 bases at J, with 11 bases between the two ends. The CDR3 has 13 residues. Germline V gives CDR1 SGHTA, CDR2 FQGNSA. The chain's CDR3 is CASSSPLWETQYF. The CDR3 DNA sequence: TGTGCCAGCAGCTCTCCACTGTGGGAGACCCAGTACTTC.